The text below deals with one T cell receptor beta chain. Its antigen specificity is not known. No base-level quality is on record; no much larger clone is a single base apart. This specimen comes from a study of T-cell memory formation after mild COVID-19 (dated by TCRdb to the early 2020s). As for the study more broadly: Most TCR sequence clusters were specific to one of the two donors. In a couple of donors, T-cell clones that expanded and contracted after mild COVID-19 were followed by sequencing TCRalpha and TCRbeta repertoires longitudinally. Two young, previously healthy adult volunteers, one female and one male, were included in the cohort.

TCRdb lists the instrument as Illumina NovaSeq 6000. cDNA libraries for TCRalpha and TCRbeta were prepared by 5'RACE using constant-segment primers, with sample barcodes and unique molecular identifiers added. RNA was extracted from every sample with Trizol reagent. Amplification of the libraries took two PCR steps, and the second step added a second sample barcode plus Illumina TruSeq adapters. Sequencing of libraries was performed on an Illumina NovaSeq with 2 x 150 bp paired-end reads. Under the source paper's analysis protocol: Demultiplexing of reads and collapsing into UMI-guided consensus sequences were performed with migec v1.2.7. Using mixcr v2.1.11, UMI consensuses were aligned to TRA and TRB V and J templates and then assembled into clonotypes. Expanded or contracted clonotypes were those called significant by both edgeR and NoisET, with noise models trained on biological replicates. edgeR calls used a false discovery rate-adjusted p below 0.01 and a log2 fold-change threshold of 1. As an exploratory analysis of dynamics, max-normalized trajectories of the 1000 most abundant clonotypes were examined with PCA combined with hierarchical clustering. Each responding clone was given a CD4 or CD8 phenotype based on the CD4+ and CD8+ repertoires, which had been sequenced separately. TCRdb reprocessing: public reads trimmed at Q25 with fastp, clones called with MiXCR, in-frame beta chains kept. Identical CDR3 proteins give one entry, which carries the most common genes and DNA. The V and J calls here are based on TCRdb, not the publication. The sample records fewer than 400,000 distinct CDR3 sequences, 15% to 20% of which are singletons. The ten top clones hold around a fifth of the sample.

Overall study results and their limits: SARS-CoV-2 specificity was not confirmed for the second-wave clones peaking on day 37. The detection of some responding clones in pre-infection memory suggests that pre-existing cross-reactive memory T cells joined the SARS-CoV-2 response. Clones contracting from day 15 to 85 had balanced CD4/CD8 phenotypes, while a second wave expanding from day 15 to 37 was biased towards CD4+. Contracting CD4+ clones turned up mainly in the CM and EM memory subsets, whereas EMRA was where CD8+ clones were enriched. Only a couple of mild cases were covered by the study, and larger cohorts that include severe cases with pre-infection samples were considered necessary.

Ficoll-Paque density gradient centrifugation was the method used to isolate PBMCs. V is shortened by 6 bases, J by 0 bases, and the region joining them spans 9 bases. The CDR3 holds 15 amino acids from the cysteine to the phenylalanine. The read is trimmed to its CDR3 DNA, 45 bases read in frame from base 1. This sequence uses TRBV12-3 or TRBV12-4 and TRBJ2-6; a weak D assignment points to TRBD1 (6 bases agree). The source of this sequence is a man in his late teens or twenties who had mild COVID-19 (a few samples of this study predate the infection). The sample titles of this study are shuffled in the database, so cell type and time point are left out; the donor was told from shared clones. The source material was PBMCs or a T cell subset sorted from them (not recorded which). The DNA reads TGTGCCAGCAGCCGGACAGCCTCTGGGGCCAACGTCCTGACTTTC. It encodes CASSRTASGANVLTF.